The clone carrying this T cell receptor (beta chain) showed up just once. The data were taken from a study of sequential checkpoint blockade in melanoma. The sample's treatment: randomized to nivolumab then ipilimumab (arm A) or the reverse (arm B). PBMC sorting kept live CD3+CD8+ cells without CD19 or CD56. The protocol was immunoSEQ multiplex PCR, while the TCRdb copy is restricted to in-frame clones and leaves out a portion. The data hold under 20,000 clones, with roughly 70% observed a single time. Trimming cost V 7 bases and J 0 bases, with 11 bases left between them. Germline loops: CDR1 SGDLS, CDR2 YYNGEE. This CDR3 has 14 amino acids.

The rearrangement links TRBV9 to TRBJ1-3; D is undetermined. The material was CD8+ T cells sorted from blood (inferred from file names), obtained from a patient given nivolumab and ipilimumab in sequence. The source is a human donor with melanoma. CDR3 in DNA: TGTGCCAGCGGCAAAATTGACTCTGGAAACACCATATATTTT. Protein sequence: CASGKIDSGNTIYF.